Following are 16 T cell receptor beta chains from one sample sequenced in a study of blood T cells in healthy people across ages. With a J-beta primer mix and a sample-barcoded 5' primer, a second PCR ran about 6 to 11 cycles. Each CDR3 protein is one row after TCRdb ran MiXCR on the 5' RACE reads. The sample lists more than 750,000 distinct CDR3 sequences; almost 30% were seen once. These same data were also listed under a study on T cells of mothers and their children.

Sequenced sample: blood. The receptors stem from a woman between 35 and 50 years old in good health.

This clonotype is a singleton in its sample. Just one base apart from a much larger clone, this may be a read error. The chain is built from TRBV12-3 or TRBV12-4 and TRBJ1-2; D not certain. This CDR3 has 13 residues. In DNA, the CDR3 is TGTGCCGGCAGTTTTAGGCGGTTCTATGGCTACACCTTC. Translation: CAGSFRRFYGYTF.

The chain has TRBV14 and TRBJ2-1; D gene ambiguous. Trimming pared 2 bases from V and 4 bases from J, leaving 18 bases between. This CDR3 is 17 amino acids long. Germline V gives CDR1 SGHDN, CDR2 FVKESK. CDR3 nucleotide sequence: TGTGCCAGCAGCCAAACCCTGCGTCAGGTCCTATACAATGAGCAGTTCTTC. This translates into CASSQTLRQVLYNEQFF.

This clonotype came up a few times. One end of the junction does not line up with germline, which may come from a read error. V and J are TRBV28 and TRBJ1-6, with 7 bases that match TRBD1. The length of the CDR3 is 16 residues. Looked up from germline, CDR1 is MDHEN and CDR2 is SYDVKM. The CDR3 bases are TGTACCAGCAGTTTACTAGACAGGGAAGTTAGTTCACCCCTCCACTTT. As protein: CTSSLLDREVSSPLHF. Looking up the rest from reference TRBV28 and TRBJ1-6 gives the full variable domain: DVKVTQSSRYLVKRTGEKVFLECVQDMDHENMFWYRQDPGLGLRLIYFSYDVKMKEKGDIPEGYSVSREKKERFSLILESASTNQTSMYLCTSSLLDREVSSPLHFGNGTRLTVT.

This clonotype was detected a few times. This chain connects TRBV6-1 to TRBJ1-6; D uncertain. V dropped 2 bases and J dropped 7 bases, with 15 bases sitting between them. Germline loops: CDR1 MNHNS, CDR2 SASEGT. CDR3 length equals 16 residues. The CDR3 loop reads CASSELQWTENSPLHF. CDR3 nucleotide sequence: TGTGCCAGCAGTGAATTGCAATGGACGGAGAATTCACCCCTCCACTTT.

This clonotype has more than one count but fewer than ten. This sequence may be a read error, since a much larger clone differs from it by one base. CDR3 amino acids: CAGSMGETGYYEQYF. The CDR3 DNA follows: TGTGCCGGTAGTATGGGAGAGACAGGGTACTACGAGCAGTACTTC. This chain links TRBV19 with TRBJ2-7, with 7 bases that match TRBD1. The CDR3 runs to 15 residues. Germline lookup yields CDR1 LNHDA and CDR2 SQIVND (reference sequence).

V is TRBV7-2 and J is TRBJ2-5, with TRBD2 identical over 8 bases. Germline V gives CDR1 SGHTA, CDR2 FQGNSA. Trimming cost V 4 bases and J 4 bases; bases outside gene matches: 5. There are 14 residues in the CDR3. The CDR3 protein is CASSCVSGGETQYF. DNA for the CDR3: TGTGCCAGCAGCTGTGTGAGCGGGGGAGAGACCCAGTACTTC.

The chain's CDR3 is CAISGLSGGPETQYF. DNA of the CDR3: TGTGCCATCAGTGGGCTATCGGGGGGGCCGGAGACCCAGTACTTC. This sequence joins TRBV10-3 and TRBJ2-5; 8 bases match TRBD2. The CDR3 has 15 residues. Trimming at V came to 4 bases and at J to 5 bases, leaving 9 bases not matched to a gene. Germline lookup yields CDR1 ENHRY and CDR2 SYGVKD.

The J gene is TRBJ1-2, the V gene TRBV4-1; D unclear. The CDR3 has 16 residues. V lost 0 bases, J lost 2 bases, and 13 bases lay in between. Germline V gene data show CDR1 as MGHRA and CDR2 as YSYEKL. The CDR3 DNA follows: TGCGCCAGCAGCCAAGATTCTCAGGCAAAAAACTATGGCTACACCTTC. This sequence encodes CASSQDSQAKNYGYTF.

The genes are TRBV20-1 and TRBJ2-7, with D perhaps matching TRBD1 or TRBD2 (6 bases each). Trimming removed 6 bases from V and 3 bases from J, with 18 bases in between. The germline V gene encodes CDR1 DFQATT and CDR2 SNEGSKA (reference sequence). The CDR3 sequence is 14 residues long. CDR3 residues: CSAALGGFSYEQYF. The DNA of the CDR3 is TGCAGTGCCGCTTTGGGGGGCTTTAGCTACGAGCAGTACTTC.

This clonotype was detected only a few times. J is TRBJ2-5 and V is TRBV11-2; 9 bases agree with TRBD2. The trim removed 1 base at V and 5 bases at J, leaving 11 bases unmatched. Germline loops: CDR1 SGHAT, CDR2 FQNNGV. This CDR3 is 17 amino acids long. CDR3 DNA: TGTGCCAGCAGCTTAGTTGTTAGGCTAGCGGGGATGGAGACCCAGTACTTC. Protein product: CASSLVVRLAGMETQYF.

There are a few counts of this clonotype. CDR3 nucleotides: TGTGCCAGCAGTTTACTCCCGGCAGGGATGGGGAATTCACCCCTCCACTTT. This translates into CASSLLPAGMGNSPLHF. The gene calls are TRBV28 and TRBJ1-6, with D possibly TRBD1 on 5 matching bases. The CDR3 loop spans 17 amino acids. V gave up 2 bases and J gave up 7 bases, with 18 bases separating them. Germline V gives CDR1 MDHEN, CDR2 SYDVKM.

The CDR3, as DNA: TGTGCCAGCAGTGATTCGGCAGGGGGGGTATACAATGAAAAACTGTTTTTT. Translated, it gives CASSDSAGGVYNEKLFF. This chain links TRBV25-1 with TRBJ1-4; 7 nucleotides match TRBD1. Germline V gives CDR1 MGHDK, CDR2 SYGVNS. The CDR3 loop spans 17 amino acids. Losses at the gene ends were 3 bases for V and 5 bases for J; bases not matched to a gene: 12.

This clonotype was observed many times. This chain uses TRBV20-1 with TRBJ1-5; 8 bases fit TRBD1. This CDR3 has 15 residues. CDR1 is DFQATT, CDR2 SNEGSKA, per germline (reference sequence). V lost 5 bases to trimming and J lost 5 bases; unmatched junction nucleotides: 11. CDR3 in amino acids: CSAWASTGVYQPQHF. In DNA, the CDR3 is TGCAGTGCTTGGGCCTCGACAGGGGTGTATCAGCCCCAGCATTTT.

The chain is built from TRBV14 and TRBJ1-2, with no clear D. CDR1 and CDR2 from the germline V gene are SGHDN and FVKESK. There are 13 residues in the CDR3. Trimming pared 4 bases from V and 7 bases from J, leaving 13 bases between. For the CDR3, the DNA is TGTGCCAGCAGCCCCGGAGGAGGGCTTGGCTACACCTTC. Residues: CASSPGGGLGYTF. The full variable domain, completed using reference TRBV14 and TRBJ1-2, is EAGVTQFPSHSVIEKGQTVTLRCDPISGHDNLYWYRRVMGKEIKFLLHFVKESKQDESGMPNNRFLAERTGGTYSTLKVQPAELEDSGVYFCASSPGGGLGYTFGSGTRLTVV.

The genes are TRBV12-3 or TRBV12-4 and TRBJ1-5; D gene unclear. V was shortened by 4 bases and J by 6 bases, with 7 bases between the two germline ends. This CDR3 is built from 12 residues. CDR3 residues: CASSSTAQPQHF. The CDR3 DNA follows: TGTGCCAGCAGTTCAACTGCTCAGCCCCAGCATTTT.

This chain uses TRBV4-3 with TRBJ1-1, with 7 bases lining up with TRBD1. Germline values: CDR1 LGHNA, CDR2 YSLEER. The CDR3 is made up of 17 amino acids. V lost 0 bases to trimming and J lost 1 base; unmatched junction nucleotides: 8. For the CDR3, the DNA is TGCGCCAGCAGCCAAGATCAGACAGGGACCACGAACACTGAAGCTTTCTTT. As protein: CASSQDQTGTTNTEAFF.